A single sample is the source of the 22 T cell receptor beta chains below, sequenced in a study of shared clonotypes between healthy human individuals. Sequencing was performed with immunoSEQ multiplex PCR; in TCRdb, only in-frame clones are kept and a portion is missing. The sample records about 1 million clones, approximately 76% being singletons. Sequencing was performed on memory CD4+ T cells sorted from blood. Subset meaning: CD45RA-negative fraction. Source of these receptors: a man in his late teens or twenties in good health.

The chain uses TRBV5-1 and TRBJ2-6; TRBD1 might be the D (6 bases). V was pared by 4 bases and J by 3 bases, with 14 bases between. The CDR3 contains 16 residues. CDR1 and CDR2 from the germline V gene are SGHRS and YFSETQ. The CDR3 DNA reads as TGCGCCAGCAGCCCGGCACAGGGCATTGGGGCCAACGTCCTGACTTTC. It yields the protein CASSPAQGIGANVLTF.

Points on this clone: Within the sample, other DNA sequences also encode this same CDR3. This sequence joins TRBV7-9 and TRBJ1-1; D is uncertain. Germline V gene data show CDR1 as SEHNR and CDR2 as FQNEAQ (reference sequence). The CDR3 is made up of 14 amino acids. V was trimmed by 3 bases and J by 1 base, leaving 9 bases between them. The CDR3 spells CASSFRGSNTEAFF. CDR3 coding DNA: TGTGCCAGCAGCTTTCGAGGCTCGAACACTGAAGCTTTCTTT.

This chain connects TRBV6-5 to TRBJ2-7; TRBD2 is a possible D gene (5 bases). The CDR3 spans 12 residues. Germline assignment: CDR1 MNHEY and CDR2 SVGAGI. Trimming removed 6 bases from V and 6 bases from J, with 12 bases in between. For the CDR3, the DNA is TGTGCCAGCAGCTTAGCCGAGGGCGAGCAGTACTTC. It codes for CASSLAEGEQYF.

The rearrangement uses TRBV7-8 and TRBJ2-3, with 9 bases aligning to TRBD1. In germline, CDR1 is SGHVS, CDR2 FQNEAQ. The CDR3 has 18 amino acids. Germline trimming cut 4 bases from V and 2 bases from J; bases unmatched to any gene: 13. CDR3 protein: CASSSLGPGQGNTDTQYF. The CDR3 nucleotides read TGTGCCAGCAGCTCCTTAGGCCCGGGACAGGGTAACACAGATACGCAGTATTTT.

CDR3 coding DNA: TGCGCCAGCAGCTTCGACGGTAGCGGGGGTCAAGAGACCCAGTACTTC. This translates into CASSFDGSGGQETQYF. The chain has TRBV5-1 and TRBJ2-5; 9 nucleotides match TRBD2. CDR3 size: 16 residues. The germline gives CDR1 SGHRS, CDR2 YFSETQ. Trimming at V came to 2 bases and at J to 2 bases, leaving 7 bases not matched to a gene. Filled out from reference TRBV5-1 and TRBJ2-5, the complete variable domain reads KAGVTQTPRYLIKTRGQQVTLSCSPISGHRSVSWYQQTPGQGLQFLFEYFSETQRNKGNFPGRFSGRQFSNSRSEMNVSTLELGDSALYLCASSFDGSGGQETQYFGPGTRLLVL.

The chain recombines TRBV30 with TRBJ1-1; 7 positions match TRBD1. Germline lookup yields CDR1 GTSNPN and CDR2 SVGIG (reference sequence). The junction had 6 bases not matched to a gene; V was cut back by 5 bases and J by 3 bases. This CDR3 is 13 amino acids long. This chain's CDR3 is CAWLDRADTEAFF. For the CDR3, the DNA is TGTGCCTGGCTAGACAGGGCCGACACTGAAGCTTTCTTT.

Turning to this clone: In the same sample, other DNA sequences code for this CDR3. V gene TRBV18 combines with J gene TRBJ1-1; 7 bases are a match to TRBD1. Germline V CDR1 and CDR2: KGHSH, LQKENI. The ends lost 6 bases at V and 4 bases at J; junction bases unmatched: 5. The CDR3 is 13 residues long. CDR3 region: CASSPRQGTEAFF. Written as DNA, the CDR3 is TGTGCCAGCTCCCCGCGACAGGGCACTGAAGCTTTCTTT.

On this clone: Different DNA sequences within this sample yield the same CDR3. The chain employs TRBV6-1 and TRBJ1-5; D not resolved. Germline assignment: CDR1 MNHNS and CDR2 SASEGT. V lost 4 bases and J lost 5, with 9 bases in between. The CDR3 sequence is 13 residues long. CDR3 sequence: CASSVNGDQPQHF. The CDR3 DNA sequence: TGTGCCAGCAGTGTGAACGGAGATCAGCCCCAGCATTTT.

The V and J genes are TRBV9 and TRBJ2-3, with TRBD1 identical over 10 bases. CDR1 and CDR2 from the germline V gene are SGDLS and YYNGEE. V was pared by 3 bases and J by 3 bases, with 4 bases of the junction left unmatched. This CDR3 has 15 amino acids. CDR3 coding DNA: TGTGCCAGCAGCGGGGGACAGGGGAAAACAGATACGCAGTATTTT. Amino acid sequence: CASSGGQGKTDTQYF. The full variable domain, rest sourced from reference TRBV9 and TRBJ2-3, is DSGVTQTPKHLITATGQRVTLRCSPRSGDLSVYWYQQSLDQGLQFLIQYYNGEERAKGNILERFSAQQFPDLHSELNLSSLELGDSALYFCASSGGQGKTDTQYFGPGTRLTVL.

The chain uses TRBV30 and TRBJ2-7; unclear D gene. This CDR3 is 11 amino acids long. The V gene's germline CDR1 is GTSNPN and CDR2 SVGIG (reference sequence). V lost 5 bases to trimming and J lost 6 bases, with 11 bases between them. Here the CDR3 reads CAWYLDSEQYF. DNA for the CDR3: TGTGCCTGGTACCTAGATAGCGAGCAGTACTTC. The whole variable domain, remainder taken from reference TRBV30 and TRBJ2-7, is SQTIHQWPATLVQPVGSPLSLECTVEGTSNPNLYWYRQAAGRGLQLLFYSVGIGQISSEVPQNLSASRPQDRQFILSSKKLLLSDSGFYLCAWYLDSEQYFGPGTRLTVT.

The rearrangement joins TRBV5-1 to TRBJ1-2, with D tentatively TRBD1 (5 bases). Trimming stripped 3 bases from V and 10 bases from J, with 10 bases between. CDR3 length: 11 residues. Germline CDR1 and CDR2: SGHRS and YFSETQ. The CDR3 sequence is CASSSDTNYTF. CDR3 DNA sequence: TGCGCCAGCAGCTCGGACACTAACTACACCTTC.

The chain employs TRBV5-1 and TRBJ2-2; maybe TRBD1 (5 bases). The germline V gene encodes CDR1 SGHRS and CDR2 YFSETQ. The CDR3 length is 15 residues. V gave up 0 bases and J gave up 1 base, with 7 bases separating them. The chain's CDR3 is CASSLGTKNTGELFF. For the CDR3, the DNA is TGCGCCAGCAGCTTGGGGACAAAGAACACCGGGGAGCTGTTTTTT.

The V gene is TRBV5-6, the J gene TRBJ2-5; TRBD2 matches at 15 bases. The trim removed 4 bases at V and 4 bases at J, leaving 5 bases unmatched. The CDR3 is 16 residues long. CDR1 is SGHDT, CDR2 YYEEEE, per germline. The CDR3 DNA reads as TGTGCCAGCAGCGGAAGGGGACTAGCGGGGGGAGAGACCCAGTACTTC. This sequence encodes CASSGRGLAGGETQYF.

This clone was seen only once. The J gene is TRBJ2-5, the V gene TRBV2, with D possibly being TRBD2 (7 bases). The CDR3 is 13 residues long. The V end was cut by 11 bases, the J end by 5 bases, with 18 bases between. Germline CDR1 and CDR2: SNHLY and FYNNEI. The CDR3 reads CAGGGHLGETQYF. The CDR3 nucleotides are TGTGCCGGCGGGGGCCACCTGGGGGAGACCCAGTACTTC.

The chain employs TRBV5-1 and TRBJ2-3; D is perhaps TRBD2 (5 bases). The V and J ends lost 4 bases and 0 bases respectively, with 18 bases between them. CDR3 size: 17 residues. Germline CDR1 is SGHRS and CDR2 is YFSETQ. CDR3: CASSPSPFGESTDTQYF. CDR3 sequence (DNA): TGCGCCAGCAGCCCTTCCCCTTTTGGGGAGAGCACAGATACGCAGTATTTT.

This rearrangement joins TRBV18 to TRBJ1-1; the match to TRBD1 covers 8 bases. CDR3 length equals 16 residues. Per germline, CDR1 KGHSH and CDR2 LQKENI. The ends lost 2 bases at V and 0 bases at J; junction bases unmatched: 5. CDR3 sequence: CASSPEQGGLNTEAFF. In DNA, the CDR3 is TGTGCCAGCTCACCAGAACAGGGGGGATTGAACACTGAAGCTTTCTTT.

V and J are TRBV5-1 and TRBJ1-1, with TRBD1 matching over 10 bases. After removal of 4 bases from V and 1 base from J, the junction contained 4 bases not matched to a gene. CDR3 length: 15 amino acids. Per germline, CDR1 SGHRS and CDR2 YFSETQ. The CDR3 DNA follows: TGCGCCAGCAGCGCCAGGACAGGGGGGAACACTGAAGCTTTCTTT. Protein: CASSARTGGNTEAFF.

The V gene is TRBV19, the J gene TRBJ2-7, with D unclear. Trimming took 1 base from V and 6 from J, leaving 13 bases between them. Germline loops: CDR1 LNHDA, CDR2 SQIVND (reference sequence). This CDR3 comprises 14 residues. Written as DNA, the CDR3 is TGTGCCAGTAGTATAGCCGGGTTGGGTGGCGAGCAGTACTTC. Its protein product is CASSIAGLGGEQYF.

The chain carries TRBV7-2 and TRBJ2-1; 8 nucleotides align to TRBD2. The CDR3 extends over 16 amino acids. Losses at the gene ends were 1 base for V and 2 bases for J; bases not matched to a gene: 4. CDR1 and CDR2 (germline): SGHTA, FQGNSA. The CDR3 loop reads CASSLVGSGAYNEQFF. The CDR3 nucleotides read TGTGCCAGCAGCTTAGTGGGTAGCGGGGCCTACAATGAGCAGTTCTTC.

V is TRBV6-1 and J is TRBJ2-7; D may be TRBD1 (5 bases). From germline, CDR1 is MNHNS and CDR2 SASEGT. The CDR3 is made up of 14 amino acids. The ends were cut back, 5 bases at V and 2 bases at J, with 13 bases in the middle. The CDR3: CASSRAGNTYEQYF. The DNA for the CDR3 is TGTGCCAGCAGTCGGGCAGGGAATACCTACGAGCAGTACTTC.

The V gene is TRBV5-8, the J gene TRBJ2-3; D call uncertain. The V and J ends lost 0 bases and 13 bases respectively, with 18 bases between them. Germline V gene lookup returns CDR1 SGHTS and CDR2 YDEGEE. The CDR3 runs 14 residues. CDR3 loop: CASSLAQAYNVEYF. CDR3 DNA sequence: TGTGCCAGCAGCTTGGCCCAGGCTTACAACGTGGAGTATTTT.

The chain combines TRBV25-1 with TRBJ2-7; D ambiguous. Trimming removed 0 bases from V and 11 bases from J, with 14 bases in between. Germline V gene sequence: CDR1 MGHDK, CDR2 SYGVNS. The CDR3 is made up of 13 amino acids. In DNA form, the CDR3 reads TGTGCCAGCAGTGAATATGGCAGGATTAGAAAGTACTTC. Its protein is CASSEYGRIRKYF.